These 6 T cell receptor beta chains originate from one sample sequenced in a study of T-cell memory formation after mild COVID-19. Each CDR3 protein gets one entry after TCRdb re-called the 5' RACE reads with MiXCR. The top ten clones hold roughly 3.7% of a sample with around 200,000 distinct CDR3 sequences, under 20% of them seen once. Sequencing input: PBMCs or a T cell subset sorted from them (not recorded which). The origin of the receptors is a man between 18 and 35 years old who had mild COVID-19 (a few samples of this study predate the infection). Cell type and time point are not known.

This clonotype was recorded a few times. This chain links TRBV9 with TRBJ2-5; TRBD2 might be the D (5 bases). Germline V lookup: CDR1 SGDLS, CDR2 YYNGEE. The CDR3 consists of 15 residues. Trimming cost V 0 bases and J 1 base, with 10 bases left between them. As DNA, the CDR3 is TGTGCCAGCAGCGTAGTTTCGGGGAGCCAAGAGACCCAGTACTTC. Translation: CASSVVSGSQETQYF. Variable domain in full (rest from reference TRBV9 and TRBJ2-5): DSGVTQTPKHLITATGQRVTLRCSPRSGDLSVYWYQQSLDQGLQFLIQYYNGEERAKGNILERFSAQQFPDLHSELNLSSLELGDSALYFCASSVVSGSQETQYFGPGTRLLVL.

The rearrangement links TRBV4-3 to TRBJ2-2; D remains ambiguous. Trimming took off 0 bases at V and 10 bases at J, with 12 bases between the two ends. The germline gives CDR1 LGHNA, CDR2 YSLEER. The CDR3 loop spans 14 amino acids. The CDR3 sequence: CASSQDPKYVELFF. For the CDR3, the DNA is TGCGCCAGCAGCCAAGATCCCAAGTACGTGGAGCTGTTTTTT.

DNA of the CDR3: TGCAGTGCTAGAGATGGGGGGTTGACCCCCTACGAGCAGTACGTC. Residues: CSARDGGLTPYEQYV. V is TRBV20-1 and J is TRBJ2-7; a weak D match, TRBD2 (6 bases). Germline CDR1 DFQATT, CDR2 SNEGSKA (reference sequence). The CDR3 covers 15 residues. Trimming took 0 bases from V and 2 from J, leaving 14 bases between them.

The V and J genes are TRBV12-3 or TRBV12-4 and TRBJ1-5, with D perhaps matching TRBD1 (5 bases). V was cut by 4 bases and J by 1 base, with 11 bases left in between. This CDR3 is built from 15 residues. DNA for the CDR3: TGTGCCAGCAGTTCGGGGGATGGGAGCAATCAGCCCCAGCATTTT. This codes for CASSSGDGSNQPQHF.

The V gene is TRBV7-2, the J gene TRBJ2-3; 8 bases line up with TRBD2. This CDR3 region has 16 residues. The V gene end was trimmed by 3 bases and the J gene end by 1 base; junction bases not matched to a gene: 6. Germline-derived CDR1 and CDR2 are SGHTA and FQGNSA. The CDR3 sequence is CASSFPSGFGTDTQYF. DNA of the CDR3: TGTGCCAGCAGCTTCCCTAGCGGGTTCGGCACAGATACGCAGTATTTT. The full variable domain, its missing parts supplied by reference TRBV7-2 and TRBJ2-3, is GAGVSQSPSNKVTEKGKDVELRCDPISGHTALYWYRQSLGQGLEFLIYFQGNSAPDKSGLPSDRFSAERTGGSVSTLTIQRTQQEDSAVYLCASSFPSGFGTDTQYFGPGTRLTVL.

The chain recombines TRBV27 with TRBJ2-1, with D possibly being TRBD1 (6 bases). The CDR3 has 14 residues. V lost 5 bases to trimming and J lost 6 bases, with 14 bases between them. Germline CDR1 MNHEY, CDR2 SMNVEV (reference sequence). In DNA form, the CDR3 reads TGTGCCAGCAGTCAGGGGAGTAGAGTCAATGAGCAGTTCTTC. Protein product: CASSQGSRVNEQFF.